Listed here is a single T cell receptor (beta chain). Its cognate antigen is unknown. This sample was included in a study of T-cell memory formation after mild COVID-19. Study-wide findings and caveats: Whether second-wave clones peaking at day 37 were SARS-CoV-2 specific went unconfirmed. The study found balanced CD4/CD8 in clones contracting day 15 to 85 and a CD4+ lean in later expanders.

Sample barcodes and UMIs were carried by the TCR alpha and TCR beta cDNA libraries that 5'RACE generated with constant-segment primers. TCRdb processed the 5' RACE reads anew with MiXCR; each CDR3 protein has one entry. The data show under 700,000 distinct CDR3 sequences, with around 21% seen just once and roughly an eighth held by the top ten. Germline V lookup: CDR1 MNHEY, CDR2 SVGAGI. The CDR3 spans 18 residues. V trimming: 4 bases; J trimming: 6 bases; junction bases outside the gene matches: 13. Sequencing was performed on PBMCs or a T cell subset sorted from them (not recorded which). The chain carries TRBV6-5 and TRBJ2-1; 12 bases are a match to TRBD2. This receptor was obtained from an adult woman who had mild COVID-19 (a few samples of this study predate the infection). Cell type and time point are not known. The CDR3 reads CASSLTTLAGGPPNEQFF. CDR3 sequence (DNA): TGTGCCAGCAGTTTGACCACCCTAGCGGGAGGGCCGCCCAATGAGCAGTTCTTC.